This TCR beta chain came from a study of T cells in Graves' hyperthyroidism and ophthalmopathy. Study background: Upon initial diagnosis and before any treatment, peripheral blood was collected.

This clonotype came up many times. Amplification targeted TCR beta CDR3 regions from RNA transcripts. The primer set for the first-round RT-PCR of the TCR CDR3 was HTBI. Using its own MiXCR run on the multiplex PCR reads, TCRdb lists one record per CDR3 protein. The table has about 480,000 distinct CDR3 sequences, approximately 15% seen once; the top ten hold about a sixth. Stable Graves' hyperthyroidism denoted no ophthalmopathy progression over 18 months. Exclusion of patients followed from uncontrolled infection, other autoimmune disease, pregnancy or lactation. Diagnosing involved the use of clinical symptoms, serum thyroxine and TRAb, thyroid ultrasound and orbital computed tomography. Trimming at V came to 4 bases and at J to 2 bases, leaving 6 bases not matched to a gene. Germline CDR1 SNHLY, CDR2 FYNNEI. The CDR3 consists of 15 residues.

This clonotype originated in a woman aged 18-29 years with Graves' hyperthyroidism. The V gene is TRBV2, the J gene TRBJ2-3; TRBD2 matches at 7 bases. The source material was blood. CDR3 in amino acids: CASSGGGSNTDTQYF. The CDR3 region has the DNA TGTGCCAGCAGTGGGGGGGGGAGTAACACAGATACGCAGTATTTT. Complete variable domain (other parts from reference TRBV2 and TRBJ2-3): EPEVTQTPSHQVTQMGQEVILRCVPISNHLYFYWYRQILGQKVEFLVSFYNNEISEKSEIFDDQFSVERPDGSNFTLKIRSTKLEDSAMYFCASSGGGSNTDTQYFGPGTRLTVL.